A single sample is the source of the 2 T cell receptor beta chains below, sequenced in a study of blood T cell repertoires in COVID-19. The method was immunoSEQ multiplex PCR; TCRdb's version includes in-frame clones alone and lacks a portion of them. Among tens of thousands of clones, about 90% were seen once, and the ten largest hold about 14%. Sequencing was done on a sample of peripheral blood. The receptor set was obtained from a human donor in a cohort sampled during active COVID-19.

In the case of this clone: The identical CDR3 is also encoded by other nucleotide sequences in the sample. The J gene is TRBJ1-2, the V gene TRBV6-5; 10 bases align to TRBD1. CDR1 and CDR2 from the germline V gene are MNHEY and SVGAGI. V shed 7 bases, J shed 7 bases, and the junction held 9 bases outside the gene matches. This CDR3 contains 14 residues. The CDR3 DNA reads TGTGCCAGCAAACCGGACAGGGGGGCCGGTGGCTACACCTTC. This codes for CASKPDRGAGGYTF.

The chain has TRBV2 and TRBJ2-2, with 10 bases that match TRBD2. The CDR3 is 18 amino acids. V shed 5 bases, J shed 1 base, and the junction held 10 bases outside the gene matches. Germline CDR1 reads SNHLY; CDR2 reads FYNNEI. The CDR3 DNA follows: TGTGCCAGCAGTAATAAACCTTGGACTAGCGGGAACACCGGGGAGCTGTTTTTT. It yields the protein CASSNKPWTSGNTGELFF.